A single sample is the source of the 4 T cell receptor beta chains below, sequenced in a study of T cell responses to AZD1222 COVID-19 vaccine. Sequencing was performed with immunoSEQ multiplex PCR; in TCRdb, only in-frame clones are kept and a portion is missing. The profile shows about 59,000 clones, 80% to 90% of them singletons. The input for sequencing was peripheral blood, taken 28 days after the second AZD1222 dose. The receptors here all came from an adult who received the AZD1222 COVID-19 vaccine.

The V gene is TRBV5-1, the J gene TRBJ2-7; 8 bases map to TRBD1. With V trimmed by 4 bases and J by 6 bases, 12 bases remained unmatched. Germline V gene sequence: CDR1 SGHRS, CDR2 YFSETQ. This CDR3 is 15 amino acids long. The CDR3 sequence is CASSTSGTGSFEQYF. CDR3 sequence (DNA): TGCGCCAGCAGCACGTCAGGGACAGGCAGCTTCGAGCAGTACTTC.

V usage is TRBV29-1 and J usage is TRBJ2-6, with D perhaps TRBD1 (5 bases). CDR3 length equals 14 residues. V lost 7 bases, J lost 1 base, and 11 bases lay in between. CDR1 SQVTM and CDR2 ANQGSEA come from the germline V gene. Here the CDR3 reads CSGLTESGANVLTF. In DNA form, the CDR3 reads TGCAGCGGCCTGACAGAGTCTGGGGCCAACGTCCTGACTTTC. Using reference TRBV29-1 and TRBJ2-6 for the parts outside the CDR3, the full variable domain is SAVISQKPSRDICQRGTSLTIQCQVDSQVTMMFWYRQQPGQSLTLIATANQGSEATYESGFVIDKFPISRPNLTFSTLTVSNMSPEDSSIYLCSGLTESGANVLTFGAGSRLTVL.

The V gene is TRBV7-8, the J gene TRBJ2-7; 7 bases are a match to TRBD2. Losses at the gene ends were 2 bases for V and 6 bases for J; bases not matched to a gene: 4. Germline assignment: CDR1 SGHVS and CDR2 FQNEAQ. CDR3 length: 13 residues. CDR3 bases: TGTGCCAGCAGCTTAAGCGGGGCGGTCGAGCAGTACTTC. This gives the protein CASSLSGAVEQYF.

The V gene is TRBV27, the J gene TRBJ2-1; 13 bases fit TRBD2. Trimming at V came to 2 bases and at J to 7 bases, leaving 8 bases not matched to a gene. The V gene's germline CDR1 is MNHEY and CDR2 SMNVEV (reference sequence). The CDR3 totals 17 residues. The CDR3 DNA reads as TGTGCCAGCAGTTTAAGACTAGCGGGGGGCCGTGGAAATGAGCAGTTCTTC. It encodes CASSLRLAGGRGNEQFF.